This T cell receptor (beta chain) was profiled in a study of blood T cell repertoires in COVID-19. Turning to the study itself: Sites across the United States, Italy and Spain contributed samples from acute and convalescent COVID-19.

How the authors handled the data: Amplification from reference gene primers served as the basis for estimated nucleated cell counts. Generated by immunoSEQ multiplex PCR, the TCRdb table keeps only in-frame clones and is missing some. D and trimming come from the DNA, and the V and J calls and clone size come from that table. The table records hundreds of thousands of clones, approximately 90% of them present only once. Germline CDR1 reads LNHNV; CDR2 reads YYDKDF (reference sequence). The V segment lost 0 bases and the J segment 5 bases; nucleotides outside the gene matches: 8. The CDR3 sequence is 16 residues long.

The receptor was derived from a woman aged 40 to 50 who had recovered from COVID-19. This sequence joins TRBV15 and TRBJ2-5; 8 positions agree with TRBD2. Sequences were obtained from peripheral blood. The CDR3 sequence is CATSRERGGGAETQYF. The DNA of the CDR3 is TGTGCCACCAGCAGAGAACGGGGGGGCGGGGCGGAGACCCAGTACTTC.